In its sample, the clone carrying this T cell receptor beta chain was seen once. The target antigen is unknown. The CDR3 loop spans 15 amino acids. Germline V gene data show CDR1 as MNHEY and CDR2 as SVGAGI. V lost 4 bases and J lost 1; bases outside the gene matches: 7. The sample originates from a study of T cell responses to AZD1222 COVID-19 vaccine. Study-wide results and caveats: Sampling that yielded the repertoires occurred only after the peak T cell response. Only six individuals given AZD1222 were seropositive at baseline.

Repertoires were generated with immunoSEQ multiplex PCR, while TCRdb's copy carries only in-frame clones and drops some. The sample yields about 100,000 clones, 85% to 90% seen once. The V gene is TRBV6-5, the J gene TRBJ2-7, with 7 bases identical to TRBD1. The source material was peripheral blood, sampled on day 0 of AZD1222 vaccination. The TCR sequence derives from an adult in good health. Here the CDR3 reads CASSLSGTESYEQYF. The CDR3 region has the DNA TGTGCCAGCAGTTTAAGTGGGACAGAATCCTACGAGCAGTACTTC.